The following is a T cell receptor beta chain sequence with its context. The V segment lost 4 bases and the J segment 6 bases; nucleotides outside the gene matches: 11. From germline, CDR1 is SGDLS and CDR2 YYNGEE. CDR3 length: 15 amino acids. This record comes from a study of T cells in Graves' hyperthyroidism and ophthalmopathy. A NOSPECS grade of at least 4, a Clinical Activity Score of at least 3 and duration under 3 months were recorded in ophthalmopathy patients. Any patient presenting with uncontrolled infection, other autoimmune disease, pregnancy or lactation was left out. From 10 ml of fresh peripheral blood, PBMCs were isolated. TCR beta CDR3 regions were amplified from RNA transcripts. The TCR CDR3 first-round RT-PCR relied on the HTBI primer set. TCRdb independently ran MiXCR on the multiplex PCR reads; one entry per CDR3 protein. This table holds hundreds of thousands of distinct CDR3 sequences, roughly 20% found once.

The specimen sequenced was blood. This sequence was found in a man aged 25 to 45 with Graves' ophthalmopathy. The rearrangement links TRBV9 to TRBJ2-3; 7 positions match TRBD2. CDR3 sequence: CASSSRGGSRDTQYF. In DNA, the CDR3 is TGTGCCAGCAGCTCGCGAGGCGGGAGCCGCGATACGCAGTATTTT.